This TCR beta chain was retrieved from a study of blood T cell repertoires in COVID-19. With 4 bases removed from V and 6 bases from J, the gap between germline ends came to 18 bases. The CDR3 is 15 residues long. Germline-derived CDR1 and CDR2 are MNHEY and SVGEGT. Some clones are missing from TCRdb's copy, which holds only in-frame ones; the method was immunoSEQ multiplex PCR. The repertoire includes approximately 240,000 clones, around four fifths of them detected once, and 18% sits in the top ten. This clonotype originated in a woman older than 75 with active or convalescent COVID-19. The specimen was peripheral blood. The J gene is TRBJ1-2, the V gene TRBV6-2 or TRBV6-3; D ambiguous. The CDR3 DNA sequence: TGTGCCAGCAGTTCCCCCTCCGCGGGGATAAATGGCTACACCTTC. This encodes CASSSPSAGINGYTF.